This T cell receptor (beta chain) was documented in a study of cytomegalovirus exposure and HLA in healthy donors. With 60 Vbeta and 13 Jbeta primers, the PCR was carried out. Generated by immunoSEQ multiplex PCR, the TCRdb table keeps only in-frame clones and is missing some. The table has roughly 100,000 clones, approximately 80% seen once. Study outcomes and limitations: It was taken for granted in presence/absence analyses that sequencing depth across donors was roughly uniform. The study listed 164 cytomegalovirus-associated TCR beta chains.

By share of the sample, this clone is medium-sized (0.01 to 0.1%). Antigen unknown. The ends were cut back, 3 bases at V and 5 bases at J, with 14 bases in the middle. This CDR3 region has 14 residues. Germline V gene sequence: CDR1 SGHVS, CDR2 FNYEAQ. The chain recombines TRBV7-6 with TRBJ2-7, with D possibly TRBD2 on 5 matching bases. This sequence originates from a female donor in good health and CMV-seropositive. Sequences were obtained from PBMCs. The CDR3 coding sequence is TGTGCCAGCAGCTTCTCGGACTTACGAAACGAGCAGTACTTC. Protein product: CASSFSDLRNEQYF.